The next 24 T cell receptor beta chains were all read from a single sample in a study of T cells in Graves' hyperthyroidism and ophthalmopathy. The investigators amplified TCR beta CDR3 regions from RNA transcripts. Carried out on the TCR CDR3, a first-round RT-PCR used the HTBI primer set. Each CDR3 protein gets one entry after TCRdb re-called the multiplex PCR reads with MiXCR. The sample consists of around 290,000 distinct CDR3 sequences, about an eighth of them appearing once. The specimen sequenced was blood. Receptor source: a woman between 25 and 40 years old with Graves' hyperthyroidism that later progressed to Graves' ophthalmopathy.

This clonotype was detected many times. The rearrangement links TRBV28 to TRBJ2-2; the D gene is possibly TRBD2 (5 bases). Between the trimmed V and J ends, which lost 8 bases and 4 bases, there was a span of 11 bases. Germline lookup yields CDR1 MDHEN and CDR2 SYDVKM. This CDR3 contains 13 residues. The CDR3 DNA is TGTGCCAGCTGCCCGGGGTCCACCGGGGAGCTGTTTTTT. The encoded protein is CASCPGSTGELFF.

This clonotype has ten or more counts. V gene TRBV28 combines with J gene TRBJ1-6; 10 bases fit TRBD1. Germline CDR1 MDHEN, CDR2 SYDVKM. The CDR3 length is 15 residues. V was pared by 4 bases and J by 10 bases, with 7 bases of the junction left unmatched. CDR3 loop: CASSSGDRGGSPLHF. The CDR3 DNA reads TGTGCCAGCAGTTCTGGGGACAGGGGCGGATCACCCCTCCACTTT.

The CDR3: CASSLGGRGQPQHF. CDR3 nucleotides: TGCGCCAGCAGCTTGGGAGGGAGAGGTCAGCCCCAGCATTTT. This chain uses TRBV5-1 with TRBJ1-5; no firm D call. The CDR3 sequence is 14 residues long. Trimming left V 0 bases short and J 6 bases short, with 10 bases between. Germline V CDR1 and CDR2: SGHRS, YFSETQ. Variable domain in full (rest from reference TRBV5-1 and TRBJ1-5): KAGVTQTPRYLIKTRGQQVTLSCSPISGHRSVSWYQQTPGQGLQFLFEYFSETQRNKGNFPGRFSGRQFSNSRSEMNVSTLELGDSALYLCASSLGGRGQPQHFGDGTRLSIL.

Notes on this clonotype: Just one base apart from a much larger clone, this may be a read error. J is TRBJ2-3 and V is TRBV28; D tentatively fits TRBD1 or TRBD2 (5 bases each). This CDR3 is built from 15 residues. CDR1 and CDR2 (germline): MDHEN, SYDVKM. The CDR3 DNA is TGTGCCAGCAGGCCCGGGGCCCCCCGTGGAGATACGCGGTATTTT. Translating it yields CASRPGAPRGDTRYF.

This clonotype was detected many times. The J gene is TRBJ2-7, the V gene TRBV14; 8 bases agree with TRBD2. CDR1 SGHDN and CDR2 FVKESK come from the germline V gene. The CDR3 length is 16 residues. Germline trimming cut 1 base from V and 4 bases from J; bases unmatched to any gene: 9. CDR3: CASSQVDQREMYEQYF. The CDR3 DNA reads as TGTGCCAGCAGCCAAGTCGATCAGCGGGAGATGTACGAGCAGTACTTC. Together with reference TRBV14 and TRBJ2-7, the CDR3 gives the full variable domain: EAGVTQFPSHSVIEKGQTVTLRCDPISGHDNLYWYRRVMGKEIKFLLHFVKESKQDESGMPNNRFLAERTGGTYSTLKVQPAELEDSGVYFCASSQVDQREMYEQYFGPGTRLTVT.

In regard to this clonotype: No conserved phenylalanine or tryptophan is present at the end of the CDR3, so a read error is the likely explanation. In DNA, the CDR3 is TGTGCCAGCAGCCCCCCAGGAGAAGAGACCCAGTACCTC. Translation gives CASSPPGEETQYL. This chain uses TRBV27 with TRBJ2-5; no clear D. CDR3 length equals 13 residues. V lost 6 bases and J lost 3, with 11 bases in between. The germline V gene has CDR1 MNHEY and CDR2 SMNVEV (reference sequence).

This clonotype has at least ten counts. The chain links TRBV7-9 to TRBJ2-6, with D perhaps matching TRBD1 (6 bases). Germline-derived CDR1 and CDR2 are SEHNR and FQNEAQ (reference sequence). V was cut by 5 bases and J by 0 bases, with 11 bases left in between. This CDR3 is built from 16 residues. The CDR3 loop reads CASSLTGSSGANVLTF. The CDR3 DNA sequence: TGTGCCAGCAGCCTCACAGGGAGCTCTGGGGCCAACGTCCTGACTTTC.

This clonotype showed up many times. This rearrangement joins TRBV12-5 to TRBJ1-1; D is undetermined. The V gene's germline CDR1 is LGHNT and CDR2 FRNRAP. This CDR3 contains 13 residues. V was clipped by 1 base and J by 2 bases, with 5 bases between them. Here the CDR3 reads CASGLGDNTEAFF. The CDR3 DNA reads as TGTGCTAGTGGTTTGGGAGACAACACTGAAGCTTTCTTT.

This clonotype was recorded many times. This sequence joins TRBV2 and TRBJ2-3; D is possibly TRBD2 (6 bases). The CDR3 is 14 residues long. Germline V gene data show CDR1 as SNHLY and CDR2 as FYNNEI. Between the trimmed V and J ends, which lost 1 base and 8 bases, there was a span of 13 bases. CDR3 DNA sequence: TGTGCCAGCAGTGAAGAAGTGGGGGGTCCTACGCAGTATTTT. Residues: CASSEEVGGPTQYF.

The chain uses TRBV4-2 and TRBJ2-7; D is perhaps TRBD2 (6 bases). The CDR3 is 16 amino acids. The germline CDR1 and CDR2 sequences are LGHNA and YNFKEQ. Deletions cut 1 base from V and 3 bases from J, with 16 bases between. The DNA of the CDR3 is TGTGCCAGCAGCCAAGGTGAGGCGGGACGGTTCTACGAGCAGTACTTC. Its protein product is CASSQGEAGRFYEQYF.

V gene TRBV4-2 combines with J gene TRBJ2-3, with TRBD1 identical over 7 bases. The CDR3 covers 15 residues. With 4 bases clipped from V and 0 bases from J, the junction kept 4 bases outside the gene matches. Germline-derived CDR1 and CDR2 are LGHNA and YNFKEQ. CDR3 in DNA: TGTGCCAGCAGCCTCAGGGGGACCAGCACAGATACGCAGTATTTT. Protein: CASSLRGTSTDTQYF.

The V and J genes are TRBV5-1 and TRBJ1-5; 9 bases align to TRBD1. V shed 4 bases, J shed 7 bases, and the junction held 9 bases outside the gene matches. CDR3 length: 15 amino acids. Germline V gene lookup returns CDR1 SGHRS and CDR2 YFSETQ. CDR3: CASSPNTGGAQPQHF. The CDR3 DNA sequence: TGCGCCAGCAGCCCGAATACAGGGGGCGCGCAGCCCCAGCATTTT.

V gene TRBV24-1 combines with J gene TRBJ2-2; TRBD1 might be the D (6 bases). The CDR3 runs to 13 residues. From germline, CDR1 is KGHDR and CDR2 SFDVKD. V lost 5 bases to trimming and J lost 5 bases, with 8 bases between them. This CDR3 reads CATSGGTTGELFF. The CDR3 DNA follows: TGTGCCACCAGTGGGGGGACAACCGGGGAGCTGTTTTTT.

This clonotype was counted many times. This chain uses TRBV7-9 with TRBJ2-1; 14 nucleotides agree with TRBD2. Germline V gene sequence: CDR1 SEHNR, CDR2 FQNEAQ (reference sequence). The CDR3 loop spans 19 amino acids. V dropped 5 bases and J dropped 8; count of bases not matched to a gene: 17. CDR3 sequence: CASSPRVGLAGGSVYEQFF. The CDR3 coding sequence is TGTGCCAGCAGCCCCCGAGTAGGACTAGCGGGAGGTTCGGTCTATGAGCAGTTCTTC. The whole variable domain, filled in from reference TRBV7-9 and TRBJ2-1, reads DTGVSQNPRHKITKRGQNVTFRCDPISEHNRLYWYRQTLGQGPEFLTYFQNEAQLEKSRLLSDRFSAERPKGSFSTLEIQRTEQGDSAMYLCASSPRVGLAGGSVYEQFFGPGTRLTVL.

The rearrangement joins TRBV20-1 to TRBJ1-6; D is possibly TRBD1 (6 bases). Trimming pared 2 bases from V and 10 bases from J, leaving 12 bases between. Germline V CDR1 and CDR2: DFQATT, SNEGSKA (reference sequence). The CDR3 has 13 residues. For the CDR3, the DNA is TGCAGTGCTAGACAGGGGCTCCGCTCACCCCTCCACTTT. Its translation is CSARQGLRSPLHF.

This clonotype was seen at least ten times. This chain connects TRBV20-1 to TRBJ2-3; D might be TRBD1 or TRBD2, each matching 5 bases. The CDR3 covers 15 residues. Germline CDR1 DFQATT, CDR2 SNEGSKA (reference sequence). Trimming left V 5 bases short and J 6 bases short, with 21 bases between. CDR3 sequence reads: CSAVTWDRMGDTQYF. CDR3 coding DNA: TGCAGTGCTGTGACCTGGGACCGGATGGGGGATACGCAGTATTTT.

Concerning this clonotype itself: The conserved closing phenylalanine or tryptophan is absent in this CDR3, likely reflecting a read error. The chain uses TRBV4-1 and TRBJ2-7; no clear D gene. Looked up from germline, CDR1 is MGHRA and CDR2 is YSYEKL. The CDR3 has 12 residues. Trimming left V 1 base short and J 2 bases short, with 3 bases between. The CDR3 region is CASSQGTYEQYL. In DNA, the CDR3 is TGCGCCAGCAGCCAAGGGACCTACGAGCAGTACCTC.

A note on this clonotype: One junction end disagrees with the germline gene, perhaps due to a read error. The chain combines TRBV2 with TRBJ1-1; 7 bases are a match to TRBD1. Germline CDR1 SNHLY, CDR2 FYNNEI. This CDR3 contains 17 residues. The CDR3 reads CASSEPGRGLTDTETFF. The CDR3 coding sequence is TGTGCCAGCAGTGAGCCCGGGAGGGGGCTGACGGACACTGAAACTTTCTTT.

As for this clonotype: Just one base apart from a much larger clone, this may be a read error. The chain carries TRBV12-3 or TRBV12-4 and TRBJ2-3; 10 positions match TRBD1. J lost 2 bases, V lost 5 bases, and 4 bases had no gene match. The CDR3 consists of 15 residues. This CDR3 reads CASSGGQGFTDTQYF. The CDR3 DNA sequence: TGTGCCAGCAGTGGGGGACAGGGGTTCACAGATACGCAGTATTTT.

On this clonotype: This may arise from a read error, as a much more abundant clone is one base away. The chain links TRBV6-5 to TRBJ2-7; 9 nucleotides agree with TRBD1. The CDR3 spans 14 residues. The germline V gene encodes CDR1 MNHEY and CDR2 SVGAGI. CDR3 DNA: TGTGCCGGCAGTTCCGGGACAGGGATCCACGAGCAGTACTTC. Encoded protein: CAGSSGTGIHEQYF.

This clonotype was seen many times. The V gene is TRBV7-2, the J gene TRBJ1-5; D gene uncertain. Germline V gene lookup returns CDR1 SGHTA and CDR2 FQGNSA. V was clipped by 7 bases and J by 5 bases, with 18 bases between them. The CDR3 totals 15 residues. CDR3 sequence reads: CASTPGPGSDQPQHF. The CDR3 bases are TGTGCCAGCACGCCCGGGCCGGGGAGCGATCAGCCCCAGCATTTT.

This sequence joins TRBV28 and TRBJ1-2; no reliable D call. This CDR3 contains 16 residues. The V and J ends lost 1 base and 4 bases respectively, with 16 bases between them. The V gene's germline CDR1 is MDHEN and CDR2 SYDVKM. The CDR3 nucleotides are TGTGCCAGCAGTTTATCTCCCGGGGTCACTATCTATGGCTACACCTTC. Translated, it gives CASSLSPGVTIYGYTF.

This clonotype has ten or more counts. CDR3 DNA: TGTGCCAGCAGCCCCCCGGGGAGCTCCTACAATGAGCAGTTCTTC. Translation: CASSPPGSSYNEQFF. The chain recombines TRBV7-9 with TRBJ2-1, with a weak D call TRBD2 (5 bases). Germline loops: CDR1 SEHNR, CDR2 FQNEAQ (reference sequence). The CDR3 is made up of 15 amino acids. V was pared by 5 bases and J by 0 bases, with 11 bases between.

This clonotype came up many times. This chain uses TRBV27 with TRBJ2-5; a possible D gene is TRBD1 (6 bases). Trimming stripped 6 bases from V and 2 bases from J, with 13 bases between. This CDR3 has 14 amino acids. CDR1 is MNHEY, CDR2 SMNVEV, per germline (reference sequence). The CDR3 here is CASRLTGLQETQYF. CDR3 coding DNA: TGTGCCAGCAGATTGACAGGTCTACAAGAGACCCAGTACTTC.